This TCR beta chain was identified in a study of T cells in Graves' hyperthyroidism and ophthalmopathy (dated 2019 in TCRdb). Concerning the study at large: Peripheral blood was collected at initial diagnosis, before any treatment. A discovery cohort of roughly 100 patients, about 40 with Graves' ophthalmopathy and roughly 59 with stable Graves' hyperthyroidism, was used to find distinguishing TCR V-J signatures. Prospective prediction of ophthalmopathy was tested in an independent validation cohort consisting of 18 to 20 hyperthyroidism patients and some 16 patients who later progressed to ophthalmopathy. The 100 discovery patients were randomly split 7:3 into training and test sets. The study also compared thyroid tissue and blood T-cell repertoires from five or six Graves' hyperthyroidism patients. Following sampling, methimazole starting at 30 mg daily was given to hyperthyroidism patients, and high-dose intravenous methylprednisolone was given to ophthalmopathy patients. The paper reports TCR Vbeta CDR3 sequencing of fewer than 150 peripheral blood samples: over 40 ophthalmopathy, approximately 74 hyperthyroidism and approximately 17 progressor patients.

A patient counted as having stable Graves' hyperthyroidism if no progression to ophthalmopathy occurred over 18 months of follow-up. Hyperthyroidism patients were aged 18 to 65 years and newly diagnosed, with disease duration of less than 2 months. The study excluded patients with uncontrolled infections, other autoimmune diseases, pregnancy or lactation. Diagnoses were based on clinical symptoms, serum thyroxine and TRAb, thyroid ultrasound and orbital computed tomography. PBMCs were isolated from more than 8 ml of fresh peripheral blood by Ficoll-Paque density gradient centrifugation. Total RNA was extracted using Trizol reagent, and RNA quality was assessed on an Agilent 2100 Bioanalyzer. The CDR1 and CDR2 encoded by the germline V gene are KGHDR and SFDVKD. There are 14 amino acids in the CDR3, from cysteine to phenylalanine inclusive. The kept DNA is CDR3 alone, 42 bases in frame from the first base. Trimming takes 4 bases off V and 8 bases off J; junction bases not matched to a gene: 9.

The TCR beta CDR3 regions were amplified from RNA transcripts. A first-round RT-PCR of the TCR CDR3 used the HTBI primer set with the Qiagen OneStep RT-PCR kit. A second multiplex PCR round built the libraries, followed by size selection and purification. Libraries were sequenced paired-end with 100 bp reads on an Illumina HiSeq2000. As for the authors' bioinformatics: SOAPnuke was used to process the raw data, with reads discarded if the reads contained adapters or uncalled bases, had a mean Phred below 15, or lacked an exact constant-primer or identifier match. COPE v1.2.5 was used to merge the high-quality paired reads, and each unique nucleotide sequence was defined as a clonotype. Clonotypes were aligned to IMGT TRBV, TRBD and TRBJ reference segments using MiTCR v1.1. The analysis included only V-J combinations with a frequency above 0.0001, which together covered around 99% of the repertoires. A TCS score was defined as the ratio between F50 (clonal expansion) and ExV (chaos), using BLOSUM62-based TCRdist between CDR3 peptides within each V-J. Welch's t-statistics and random forest reduced several hundred V-J features to 10 to 15, which were used in a naive Bayes classifier (R e1071). TCRdb trimmed public reads at Q25 via fastp, called clones via MiXCR and kept in-frame beta chains. Each CDR3 protein appears once, grouped with its most common genes and DNA. TCRdb's processing, not the study's, gives the V and J calls here. In all, the sample holds 650,000 to 700,000 distinct CDR3 sequences, and around 16% of those were seen once. The leading ten clones occupy around 15% of the sample.

Paper-wide results and their limitations: A model built on a 13 V-J signature distinguished ophthalmopathy from stable hyperthyroidism, reaching 87.88% sensitivity and 81.08% specificity in cross-validation and 80%/75% in testing. Most expanded thyroid clonotypes (frequency above 0.001) were also found in blood, which suggests that blood repertoires may mirror thyroid immune responses. In validation, the model predicted progression to ophthalmopathy with over 60% sensitivity and around 72% specificity, a median of 6.5 months before onset. No statistical method was used to set the sample size in advance, and investigators knew the group allocation.

On this clonotype itself: Which antigen it targets is not known. Base qualities are missing; no much larger clone stands one base away.

Material: blood. The chain is assembled from TRBV24-1 and TRBJ2-7; 8 bases in between match TRBD2. The receptor was derived from a man aged 45-65 years with Graves' hyperthyroidism. CDR3 protein: CATSEGGTRGQQYF. In nucleotide form, the sequence is TGTGCCACCAGTGAAGGCGGGACTAGGGGCCAGCAGTACTTC.